Below, 29 T cell receptor beta chains from the same sample are listed, as sequenced in a study of CD8 T cells in Susac syndrome. Reverse transcription used about 0.5 to 1 ug RNA and random hexamers. MiXCR, run by TCRdb on the immunoSEQ multiplex PCR reads, gives a single entry per CDR3 protein. This sample yields roughly 130,000 distinct CDR3 sequences, of which about 95% are seen a single time; around 0.12% belongs to the top ten. Sequenced: CD4+ T cells from PBMCs. The receptor set was obtained from a human donor in good health.

The rearrangement links TRBV5-1 to TRBJ1-1; D remains unclear. The CDR3 spans 14 residues. The germline V gene encodes CDR1 SGHRS and CDR2 YFSETQ. Trimming cost V 0 bases and J 1 base, with 7 bases left between them. CDR3 in DNA: TGCGCCAGCAGCTTGGAACCCAAGAACACTGAAGCTTTCTTT. This codes for CASSLEPKNTEAFF. Variable domain in full (rest from reference TRBV5-1 and TRBJ1-1): KAGVTQTPRYLIKTRGQQVTLSCSPISGHRSVSWYQQTPGQGLQFLFEYFSETQRNKGNFPGRFSGRQFSNSRSEMNVSTLELGDSALYLCASSLEPKNTEAFFGQGTRLTVV.

The genes are TRBV5-1 and TRBJ2-3, with 7 bases lining up with TRBD2. The CDR3 spans 14 residues. V was clipped by 4 bases and J by 6 bases; unmatched bases: 8. Germline CDR1 SGHRS, CDR2 YFSETQ. The CDR3 spells CASSGTSDGDTQYF. CDR3 nucleotide sequence: TGCGCCAGCAGCGGAACTAGCGACGGGGATACGCAGTATTTT.

The V gene is TRBV12-3 or TRBV12-4, the J gene TRBJ1-2; TRBD1 aligns across 7 bases. With V trimmed by 7 bases and J by 7 bases, 12 bases remained unmatched. CDR3 length equals 14 residues. CDR3 in amino acids: CASIPTRQGTGYTF. CDR3 nucleotides: TGTGCCAGCATCCCAACCCGACAGGGAACTGGCTACACCTTC.

The genes are TRBV7-9 and TRBJ2-1, with D unclear. In germline, CDR1 is SEHNR, CDR2 FQNEAQ (reference sequence). CDR3 size: 14 residues. V was shortened by 3 bases and J by 3 bases, with 9 bases between the two germline ends. The CDR3, as DNA: TGTGCCAGCAGCTTTTGGGTTGACTACAATGAGCAGTTCTTC. It is translated as CASSFWVDYNEQFF.

The chain combines TRBV14 with TRBJ2-2; D is uncertain. V lost 3 bases and J 1 base, leaving 3 bases between the germline ends. The V gene's germline CDR1 is SGHDN and CDR2 FVKESK. The CDR3 is 13 residues long. The chain's CDR3 is CASSQGNTGELFF. In nucleotides, the CDR3 is TGTGCCAGCAGCCAGGGGAACACCGGGGAGCTGTTTTTT.

The chain is built from TRBV5-1 and TRBJ2-1, with D tentatively TRBD2 (5 bases). Germline CDR1 SGHRS, CDR2 YFSETQ. V lost 4 bases, J lost 1 base, and 9 bases lay in between. The CDR3 is 14 amino acids. This CDR3 reads CASSLGVSYNEQFF. The CDR3 bases are TGCGCCAGCAGCCTCGGGGTGTCCTACAATGAGCAGTTCTTC. Full variable domain (remainder filled in from reference TRBV5-1 and TRBJ2-1): KAGVTQTPRYLIKTRGQQVTLSCSPISGHRSVSWYQQTPGQGLQFLFEYFSETQRNKGNFPGRFSGRQFSNSRSEMNVSTLELGDSALYLCASSLGVSYNEQFFGPGTRLTVL.

The chain employs TRBV5-4 and TRBJ2-5, with 8 nucleotides matching TRBD1. Germline values: CDR1 SGHNT, CDR2 YYREEE (reference sequence). With 2 bases clipped from V and 4 bases from J, the junction kept 4 bases outside the gene matches. This CDR3 is built from 14 residues. The CDR3 region has the DNA TGTGCCAGCAGCTTTAGCGACAGGGGAGAGACCCAGTACTTC. It codes for CASSFSDRGETQYF.

The chain links TRBV24-1 to TRBJ1-5; the D is unclear. The CDR3 length is 12 residues. V dropped 5 bases and J dropped 4 bases, with 5 bases sitting between them. Germline CDR1 reads KGHDR; CDR2 reads SFDVKD. The CDR3 spells CATSAGNQPQHF. The CDR3 DNA is TGTGCCACCAGTGCAGGTAATCAGCCCCAGCATTTT.

This clonotype is a singleton in its sample. The chain uses TRBV28 and TRBJ2-6, with D perhaps matching TRBD1 or TRBD2 (5 bases each). This CDR3 is built from 18 residues. Germline-derived CDR1 and CDR2 are MDHEN and SYDVKM. V lost 5 bases to trimming and J lost 0 bases, with 17 bases between them. CDR3 coding DNA: TGTGCCAGCAGTGGGGTGTTGGGACCGAGCTCTGGGGCCAACGTCCTGACTTTC. Protein product: CASSGVLGPSSGANVLTF.

The CDR3 nucleotides are TGCAGTGCTAGACGGGACAACGAGGGGGGGGAGCTGTTTTTT. It specifies CSARRDNEGGELFF. This chain connects TRBV20-1 to TRBJ2-2; a weak D match, TRBD1 (6 bases). The CDR3 has 14 residues. Trimming removed 2 bases from V and 8 bases from J, with 15 bases in between. Germline values: CDR1 DFQATT, CDR2 SNEGSKA (reference sequence).

The chain uses TRBV7-2 and TRBJ2-3, with D possibly TRBD2 on 6 matching bases. CDR1 is SGHTA, CDR2 FQGNSA, per germline. This CDR3 spans 15 amino acids. Trimming left V 2 bases short and J 2 bases short, with 11 bases between. CDR3 sequence reads: CASSLIPGLTDTQYF. In nucleotides, the CDR3 is TGTGCCAGCAGCTTAATCCCGGGACTCACAGATACGCAGTATTTT.

This chain links TRBV5-1 with TRBJ2-5; D possibly matches TRBD1 or TRBD2 (5 bases each). CDR1 is SGHRS, CDR2 YFSETQ, per germline. V was pared by 1 base and J by 1 base, with 8 bases between. The CDR3 is 14 amino acids. The CDR3 is CASSLWDRQETQYF. In DNA form, the CDR3 reads TGCGCCAGCAGCTTGTGGGACCGCCAAGAGACCCAGTACTTC.

This chain links TRBV2 with TRBJ2-7, with 7 positions matching TRBD2. After removal of 0 bases from V and 4 bases from J, the junction contained 3 bases not matched to a gene. Germline CDR1 SNHLY, CDR2 FYNNEI. This CDR3 has 14 residues. CDR3 loop: CASSEARRGYEQYF. The CDR3 DNA reads as TGTGCCAGCAGTGAAGCGAGGCGGGGGTACGAGCAGTACTTC.

The V call is TRBV10-3, the J call TRBJ2-3; weak D call: TRBD1 (6 bases). Germline V gene sequence: CDR1 ENHRY, CDR2 SYGVKD. Between the trimmed V and J ends, which lost 8 bases and 2 bases, there was a span of 8 bases. This CDR3 region has 12 residues. The CDR3 reads CAIAGVTDTQYF. CDR3 in DNA: TGTGCCATCGCAGGGGTCACAGATACGCAGTATTTT.

The chain uses TRBV3-1 and TRBJ2-3; D might be TRBD1 (5 bases). The V and J ends lost 6 bases and 2 bases respectively, with 18 bases between them. The germline V gene encodes CDR1 LGHDT and CDR2 YNNKEL (reference sequence). CDR3 size: 16 residues. The CDR3 loop reads CASSLRGRTNTDTQYF. The CDR3 region has the DNA TGTGCCAGCAGTCTTAGGGGCAGGACAAACACAGATACGCAGTATTTT.

This clonotype was counted once. The chain has TRBV30 and TRBJ1-3; the D is unclear. CDR1 and CDR2 from the germline V gene are GTSNPN and SVGIG (reference sequence). Trimming left V 5 bases short and J 0 bases short, with 14 bases between. The CDR3 loop spans 15 amino acids. The CDR3 DNA sequence: TGTGCCTGGGCCCGGGTCCAGAGCTCTGGAAACACCATATATTTT. Amino acids: CAWARVQSSGNTIYF.

The chain has TRBV3-1 and TRBJ1-1; D remains unclear. V was cut by 0 bases and J by 4 bases, with 9 bases left in between. CDR1 and CDR2 from the germline V gene are LGHDT and YNNKEL (reference sequence). The CDR3 runs 14 residues. For the CDR3, the DNA is TGTGCCAGCAGCCAAGAGAAGGTAGTCACTGAAGCTTTCTTT. Its translation: CASSQEKVVTEAFF.

V gene TRBV5-1 combines with J gene TRBJ1-2; D possibly corresponds to TRBD1 (5 bases). Germline-derived CDR1 and CDR2 are SGHRS and YFSETQ. This CDR3 has 12 residues. The V and J ends lost 2 bases and 8 bases respectively, with 10 bases between them. The DNA for the CDR3 is TGCGCCAGCAGCTTTGGGGCGAGAGGCTACACCTTC. Protein product: CASSFGARGYTF.

This chain's CDR3 is CASSLVGGEQYF. The CDR3 bases are TGTGCCAGCAGTTTAGTCGGAGGCGAGCAGTACTTC. The gene calls are TRBV28 and TRBJ2-7; the D gene is possibly TRBD2 (5 bases). This CDR3 has 12 amino acids. V was pared by 2 bases and J by 6 bases, with 8 bases between. Germline V gives CDR1 MDHEN, CDR2 SYDVKM.

The chain uses TRBV29-1 and TRBJ1-1; 7 nucleotides line up with TRBD1. Losses at the gene ends were 6 bases for V and 1 base for J; bases not matched to a gene: 5. The length of the CDR3 is 13 residues. Germline loops: CDR1 SQVTM, CDR2 ANQGSEA. CDR3 in DNA: TGCAGCGTGGATCGACAGGGGAACACTGAAGCTTTCTTT. Translating gives CSVDRQGNTEAFF.

This CDR3 is CATSIRDRLNEKLFF. Here the CDR3 DNA reads TGTGCCACCAGCATCCGGGACCGACTTAATGAAAAACTGTTTTTT. The V gene is TRBV15, the J gene TRBJ1-4; D is perhaps TRBD1 (5 bases). This CDR3 is 15 amino acids long. The germline V gene has CDR1 LNHNV and CDR2 YYDKDF (reference sequence). V gave up 4 bases and J gave up 4 bases, with 13 bases separating them.

The chain couples TRBV28 to TRBJ1-2, with TRBD1 matching over 9 bases. J was trimmed by 5 bases and V by 3 bases; bases with no gene match: 7. CDR3 length: 15 amino acids. Germline loops: CDR1 MDHEN, CDR2 SYDVKM. Here the CDR3 reads CASSLPGQGLYGYTF. As DNA, the CDR3 is TGTGCCAGCAGTTTGCCCGGACAGGGGCTTTATGGCTACACCTTC.

The V gene is TRBV3-1, the J gene TRBJ2-1, with D possibly matching TRBD2 (5 bases). The CDR3 consists of 18 residues. V lost 0 bases to trimming and J lost 0 bases, with 15 bases between them. From germline, CDR1 is LGHDT and CDR2 YNNKEL (reference sequence). The CDR3 spells CASSQDGAVLSSYNEQFF. DNA of the CDR3: TGTGCCAGCAGCCAAGATGGAGCGGTGCTTAGCTCCTACAATGAGCAGTTCTTC.

The CDR3 loop reads CASRTGTYEQYF. The CDR3 nucleotides are TGTGCCAGCAGGACCGGGACCTACGAGCAGTACTTC. The chain combines TRBV7-2 with TRBJ2-7; perhaps TRBD2 as D (5 bases). In germline, CDR1 is SGHTA, CDR2 FQGNSA. The CDR3 extends over 12 amino acids. The V end lost 6 bases, the J end lost 2 bases, and 8 bases lay between the germline ends.

The count of this clonotype is one. J is TRBJ2-1 and V is TRBV24-1, with unresolved D. Trimming took off 1 base at V and 6 bases at J, with 12 bases between the two ends. The V gene's germline CDR1 is KGHDR and CDR2 SFDVKD. This CDR3 is built from 15 residues. CDR3 DNA sequence: TGTGCCACCAGTGATTTTGCAACTTCTAGCAATGAGCAGTTCTTC. This gives the protein CATSDFATSSNEQFF.

The CDR3 DNA reads TGTGCCAGCAGCTCCCAGGGAGCAACTAATGAAAAACTGTTTTTT. This encodes CASSSQGATNEKLFF. The genes are TRBV7-9 and TRBJ1-4; possible D gene TRBD1, 5 bases. Germline-derived CDR1 and CDR2 are SEHNR and FQNEAQ (reference sequence). Trimming took off 4 bases at V and 0 bases at J, with 9 bases between the two ends. The CDR3 is 15 residues long. The complete variable domain, with remaining parts taken from reference TRBV7-9 and TRBJ1-4, reads DTGVSQNPRHKITKRGQNVTFRCDPISEHNRLYWYRQTLGQGPEFLTYFQNEAQLEKSRLLSDRFSAERPKGSFSTLEIQRTEQGDSAMYLCASSSQGATNEKLFFGSGTQLSVL.

The chain carries TRBV20-1 and TRBJ2-3; D tentatively fits TRBD1 or TRBD2 (6 bases each). CDR1 and CDR2 (germline): DFQATT, SNEGSKA (reference sequence). V gave up 3 bases and J gave up 2 bases, with 18 bases separating them. The CDR3 length is 16 residues. The CDR3 here is CSASRTGAVNTDTQYF. In DNA, the CDR3 is TGCAGTGCTAGCCGTACGGGGGCTGTAAACACAGATACGCAGTATTTT.

This chain links TRBV9 with TRBJ2-7, with D perhaps matching TRBD1 or TRBD2 (5 bases each). This CDR3 contains 15 residues. V lost 2 bases and J lost 2, with 14 bases in between. Germline lookup yields CDR1 SGDLS and CDR2 YYNGEE. CDR3 in DNA: TGTGCCAGCAGCGTCGGGACCCAAGTTACCTACGAGCAGTACTTC. Residues: CASSVGTQVTYEQYF.

The rearrangement uses TRBV2 and TRBJ2-6, with no clear D. The CDR3 has 12 residues. CDR1 SNHLY and CDR2 FYNNEI come from the germline V gene. V dropped 11 bases and J dropped 2 bases, with 7 bases sitting between them. CDR3 bases: TGTGCCTCTACCCCTGGGGCCAACGTCCTGACTTTC. The encoded protein is CASTPGANVLTF.